These 11 T cell receptor beta chains came from one sample sequenced in a study of blood T cell repertoires in COVID-19. Produced via immunoSEQ multiplex PCR; TCRdb's table is partial and in-frame only. There are some 250,000 clones in the sample; 80% to 90% occur only once, and approximately 2% lies in the top ten. Source material: PBMCs or T cells enriched from blood (not recorded which). All receptors derive from a woman between 50 and 59 years old who had recovered from COVID-19.

The V and J genes are TRBV5-6 and TRBJ1-3; the D is unclear. In germline, CDR1 is SGHDT, CDR2 YYEEEE. Trimming took 2 bases from V and 2 from J, leaving 14 bases between them. The CDR3 is 16 amino acids. The CDR3 here is CASSLYEAAPGNTIYF. The CDR3 coding sequence is TGTGCCAGCAGCTTATACGAGGCAGCACCTGGAAACACCATATATTTT. Full variable domain (outside the CDR3, taken from reference TRBV5-6 and TRBJ1-3): DAGVTQSPTHLIKTRGQQVTLRCSPKSGHDTVSWYQQALGQGPQFIFQYYEEEERQRGNFPDRFSGHQFPNYSSELNVNALLLGDSALYLCASSLYEAAPGNTIYFGEGSWLTVV.

This clone was counted a single time. J is TRBJ2-3 and V is TRBV7-2, with D perhaps TRBD1 (5 bases). CDR3 length equals 13 residues. Germline CDR1 SGHTA, CDR2 FQGNSA. Trimming took 0 bases from V and 4 from J, leaving 5 bases between them. CDR3 sequence (DNA): TGTGCCAGCAGCTTAGCGGGGCCAGATACGCAGTATTTT. Its protein is CASSLAGPDTQYF.

The V call is TRBV6-1, the J call TRBJ1-3; possible D gene TRBD1, 5 bases. The CDR3 loop spans 17 amino acids. Deletions cut 1 base from V and 0 bases from J, with 13 bases between. Germline CDR1 and CDR2: MNHNS and SASEGT. The CDR3 sequence: CASSEGQPPFSGNTIYF. CDR3 DNA: TGTGCCAGCAGTGAAGGACAGCCTCCCTTCTCTGGAAACACCATATATTTT.

The chain links TRBV4-1 to TRBJ2-7, with TRBD2 matching 10 bases. V dropped 3 bases and J dropped 0; count of bases not matched to a gene: 5. This CDR3 has 16 residues. CDR1 and CDR2 from the germline V gene are MGHRA and YSYEKL. The CDR3 sequence is CASSHSSGGSSYEQYF. The CDR3 coding sequence is TGCGCCAGCAGCCACAGTAGCGGGGGGAGCTCCTACGAGCAGTACTTC.

The rearrangement links TRBV30 to TRBJ1-5, with D possibly matching TRBD1 (5 bases). Germline loops: CDR1 GTSNPN, CDR2 SVGIG (reference sequence). Trimming took 5 bases from V and 4 from J, leaving 12 bases between them. This CDR3 comprises 13 residues. CDR3 residues: CAWDSGGNQPQHF. The CDR3 nucleotides read TGTGCCTGGGATAGTGGGGGGAATCAGCCCCAGCATTTT.

The chain uses TRBV10-3 and TRBJ2-1; TRBD1 aligns across 11 bases. With 5 bases clipped from V and 3 bases from J, the junction kept 3 bases outside the gene matches. Per germline, CDR1 ENHRY and CDR2 SYGVKD. The CDR3 contains 15 residues. DNA for the CDR3: TGTGCCATCAGTAGGACAGGGGGCAACTACAATGAGCAGTTCTTC. It yields the protein CAISRTGGNYNEQFF.

This rearrangement joins TRBV6-5 to TRBJ1-2; 7 bases fit TRBD1. V lost 4 bases and J lost 8; bases outside the gene matches: 10. This CDR3 comprises 14 residues. From germline, CDR1 is MNHEY and CDR2 SVGAGI. The CDR3 spells CASSSTTGLQGYTF. The DNA of the CDR3 is TGTGCCAGCAGTTCTACGACAGGGCTCCAAGGCTACACCTTC.

The chain combines TRBV7-9 with TRBJ2-1, with 10 bases lining up with TRBD2. Unmatched junction bases numbered 3, after V lost 5 bases and J lost 2 bases. This CDR3 spans 15 amino acids. Per the germline V gene, CDR1 is SEHNR and CDR2 is FQNEAQ (reference sequence). The CDR3 coding sequence is TGTGCCAGCAGCCGCGGACTAGCGGCCTACAATGAGCAGTTCTTC. Translation gives CASSRGLAAYNEQFF.

This clone was counted once. J is TRBJ2-7 and V is TRBV5-1; tentatively, D is TRBD1 (5 bases). The CDR3 is 14 residues long. Germline CDR1 SGHRS, CDR2 YFSETQ. V dropped 0 bases and J dropped 3 bases, with 10 bases sitting between them. The CDR3 here is CASSLEQGNYEQYF. The CDR3 DNA reads as TGCGCCAGCAGCTTGGAGCAGGGAAACTACGAGCAGTACTTC.

This clone has only one observation. This chain uses TRBV30 with TRBJ2-1; possibly TRBD2 for D (5 bases). The V and J ends lost 4 bases and 6 bases respectively, with 16 bases between them. This CDR3 contains 14 residues. CDR1 is GTSNPN, CDR2 SVGIG, per germline (reference sequence). The CDR3 region has the DNA TGTGCCTGGACCCTAGCCCTCAGGCCCAATGAGCAGTTCTTC. Protein: CAWTLALRPNEQFF.

This rearrangement joins TRBV5-1 to TRBJ2-2, with 7 bases identical to TRBD2. The V gene end was trimmed by 1 base and the J gene end by 1 base; junction bases not matched to a gene: 4. The V gene's germline CDR1 is SGHRS and CDR2 YFSETQ. CDR3 length: 16 amino acids. DNA for the CDR3: TGCGCCAGCAGCTTGTCACGGGGGGTGAACACCGGGGAGCTGTTTTTT. It is translated as CASSLSRGVNTGELFF.